The entry that follows covers one T cell receptor beta chain sequence. Its antigen is undetermined. The data were obtained in a study of T-cell reconstitution after alpha-beta-depleted transplantation in children. General study points: High day-60 TCRbeta diversity in some patients came from surviving recipient T cells and thymic progenitors. Newly produced T cells mostly accounted for T-cell counts and diversity one year post-transplant. The study reportedly traced alpha-beta T cells about two months after transplant to several hundred expanded graft clones.

Trimming stripped 8 bases from V and 0 bases from J, with 11 bases between. Germline CDR1 and CDR2: SNHLY and FYNNEI. The CDR3 loop spans 14 amino acids. Unique molecular identifiers were built into the TCRbeta library. One entry per CDR3 protein results from TCRdb running MiXCR on the PCR reads. The repertoire consists of 700,000 to 850,000 distinct CDR3 sequences, with about 16% occurring once and the leading ten covering roughly 5%. Sequencing used PBMCs, mostly from graft donor cells, obtained 360 days after TCRalphabeta/CD19-depleted stem cell transplant. J is TRBJ1-5 and V is TRBV2; tentative D call: TRBD1 (5 bases). This sequence originates from a male patient between 10 and 17 years old who had a stem cell transplant for acute lymphoblastic leukemia, so the T cells may come from the graft donor. This chain's CDR3 is CASQTEFSNQPQHF. The CDR3 DNA reads TGTGCCAGCCAGACAGAGTTTAGCAATCAGCCCCAGCATTTT.